What follows are 16 T cell receptor beta chains derived from one specimen sequenced in a study of shared T cell receptors in the human thymus. Assay: immunoSEQ multiplex PCR; the TCRdb copy retains only in-frame clones and omits some. The data show hundreds of thousands of clones, 80% to 90% seen once. These same records also appear under a second study, on human thymus T cells.

The sample consisted of thymocytes. These receptors came from a girl younger than two with a congenital heart defect.

The chain combines TRBV14 with TRBJ2-7; D is uncertain. This CDR3 region has 11 residues. V lost 4 bases, J lost 3 bases, and 4 bases lay in between. CDR1 is SGHDN, CDR2 FVKESK, per germline. CDR3 DNA sequence: TGTGCCAGCAGCCCTTACTACGAGCAGTACTTC. It translates to CASSPYYEQYF.

The chain links TRBV6-1 to TRBJ2-5, with a tentative D call TRBD2 (6 bases). V was trimmed by 6 bases and J by 4 bases, leaving 15 bases between them. CDR1 MNHNS and CDR2 SASEGT come from the germline V gene. The CDR3 contains 14 residues. In DNA form, the CDR3 reads TGTGCCAGCAGCGGGTTTCGGGGGAGAGAGACCCAGTACTTC. It encodes CASSGFRGRETQYF.

The chain employs TRBV7-4 and TRBJ1-1; 12 bases are shared with TRBD1. V was pared by 1 base and J by 4 bases, with 13 bases of the junction left unmatched. The CDR3 length is 19 residues. Germline CDR1 SGHVT, CDR2 SQSDAQ. CDR3 DNA: TGTGCCAGCAGCTTAGAAGTACTCCGGGACAGGGGGCCCAGCACTGAAGCTTTCTTT. It encodes CASSLEVLRDRGPSTEAFF. The entire variable domain, with the rest obtained from reference TRBV7-4 and TRBJ1-1, is as follows: GAGVSQSPRYKVAKRGRDVALRCDSISGHVTLYWYRQTLGQGSEVLTYSQSDAQRDKSGRPSGRFSAERPERSVSTLKIQRTEQGDSAVYLCASSLEVLRDRGPSTEAFFGQGTRLTVV.

The chain uses TRBV5-6 and TRBJ2-1; D is undetermined. The CDR3 loop spans 15 amino acids. Trimming removed 1 base at V and 1 base at J, with 9 bases between. The germline V gene encodes CDR1 SGHDT and CDR2 YYEEEE. The CDR3 nucleotides read TGTGCCAGCAGCTTGCGGGTTCCATCCTACAATGAGCAGTTCTTC. Residues: CASSLRVPSYNEQFF.

This chain uses TRBV11-2 with TRBJ2-2, with 7 bases fitting TRBD1. The CDR3 contains 15 residues. Per the germline V gene, CDR1 is SGHAT and CDR2 is FQNNGV. After removal of 2 bases from V and 7 bases from J, the junction contained 7 bases not matched to a gene. The CDR3 loop is CASSLRDSASGELFF. CDR3 nucleotides: TGTGCCAGCAGCTTAAGGGACAGCGCAAGCGGGGAGCTGTTTTTT.

This clone occurred once. The gene calls are TRBV28 and TRBJ2-7; 8 bases fit TRBD1. CDR1 and CDR2 (germline): MDHEN, SYDVKM. The CDR3 totals 14 residues. The V and J ends lost 5 bases and 3 bases, in that order; junction bases with no gene match: 6. This CDR3 is CASSPQGVGYEQYF. The CDR3 DNA follows: TGTGCCAGCAGTCCACAGGGGGTGGGCTACGAGCAGTACTTC. The variable domain in full, completed from reference TRBV28 and TRBJ2-7, reads DVKVTQSSRYLVKRTGEKVFLECVQDMDHENMFWYRQDPGLGLRLIYFSYDVKMKEKGDIPEGYSVSREKKERFSLILESASTNQTSMYLCASSPQGVGYEQYFGPGTRLTVT.

As concerns this clone: A read error may produce the germline difference seen at one junction end. The CDR3 is CASSLVRDRHF. The CDR3 DNA sequence: TGTGCCAGCAGCTTAGTTCGGGACAGACACTTC. V gene TRBV11-2 combines with J gene TRBJ2-7, with 7 positions matching TRBD1. The CDR3 has 11 amino acids. Germline CDR1 is SGHAT and CDR2 is FQNNGV. The complete variable domain, with remaining parts taken from reference TRBV11-2 and TRBJ2-7, reads EAGVAQSPRYKIIEKRQSVAFWCNPISGHATLYWYQQILGQGPKLLIQFQNNGVVDDSQLPKDRFSAERLKGVDSTLKIQPAKLEDSAVYLCASSLVRDRHFGPGTRLTVT.

The chain carries TRBV7-2 and TRBJ1-2, with TRBD1 matching over 7 bases. J was trimmed by 4 bases and V by 6 bases; bases with no gene match: 11. CDR1 is SGHTA, CDR2 FQGNSA, per germline. CDR3 length equals 15 residues. CDR3 residues: CASSQGQGETYGYTF. The CDR3 DNA reads as TGTGCCAGCAGTCAGGGGCAGGGGGAGACCTATGGCTACACCTTC.

The CDR3 loop reads CASSRPRFTGGLVDTEAFF. For the CDR3, the DNA is TGCGCCAGCAGCCGACCTAGATTTACAGGGGGCTTAGTGGACACTGAAGCTTTCTTT. The J gene is TRBJ1-1, the V gene TRBV5-1; 9 positions match TRBD1. The ends lost 4 bases at V and 3 bases at J; junction bases unmatched: 19. The CDR3 totals 19 residues. Germline lookup yields CDR1 SGHRS and CDR2 YFSETQ.

The chain couples TRBV5-1 to TRBJ1-2; D unclear. This CDR3 contains 12 residues. Germline V CDR1 and CDR2: SGHRS, YFSETQ. The germline V and J ends were trimmed by 5 bases and 7 bases, with 12 bases remaining between them. DNA for the CDR3: TGCGCCAGCAGTATGAATCGGGGTGGCTACACCTTC. This encodes CASSMNRGGYTF.

The chain uses TRBV6-1 and TRBJ2-5; 7 bases map to TRBD1. Germline values: CDR1 MNHNS, CDR2 SASEGT. The CDR3 spans 13 residues. Trimming removed 6 bases from V and 7 bases from J; junction bases left unmatched: 8. The CDR3 DNA follows: TGTGCCAGCAGCAAAGCGGCAGGGGGGACCCAGTACTTC. Protein product: CASSKAAGGTQYF.

This chain connects TRBV4-1 to TRBJ1-6, with TRBD1 as a possible D gene (5 bases). Germline loops: CDR1 MGHRA, CDR2 YSYEKL. Trimming stripped 0 bases from V and 9 bases from J, with 18 bases between. The CDR3 loop spans 17 amino acids. The CDR3 reads CASSQEPGGGRGSPLHF. The CDR3 DNA follows: TGCGCCAGCAGCCAAGAACCCGGCGGGGGAAGGGGTTCACCCCTCCACTTT.

V and J are TRBV7-6 and TRBJ2-5; 7 positions agree with TRBD1. CDR3 length equals 14 residues. V was clipped by 5 bases and J by 3 bases; unmatched bases: 6. CDR1 SGHVS and CDR2 FNYEAQ come from the germline V gene. CDR3 in DNA: TGTGCCAGCAGCCCACAGGGGAAGGAAGAGACCCAGTACTTC. Protein sequence: CASSPQGKEETQYF.

J is TRBJ2-2 and V is TRBV28; D ambiguous. The V gene's germline CDR1 is MDHEN and CDR2 SYDVKM. Deletions cut 4 bases from V and 7 bases from J, with 10 bases between. This CDR3 is 13 amino acids long. CDR3: CASSSRFYGELFF. CDR3 nucleotides: TGTGCCAGCAGTTCGAGGTTTTACGGGGAGCTGTTTTTT.

This sequence joins TRBV4-1 and TRBJ2-3; 7 nucleotides agree with TRBD1. The CDR3 runs 14 residues. J lost 2 bases, V lost 5 bases, and 4 bases had no gene match. Germline V gene sequence: CDR1 MGHRA, CDR2 YSYEKL. The DNA for the CDR3 is TGCGCCAGCAGCGAAACAGGGGCCACAGATACGCAGTATTTT. Its translation is CASSETGATDTQYF.

This clone has only a few counts. The chain has TRBV5-1 and TRBJ1-4, with unresolved D. Trimming took 0 bases from V and 2 from J, leaving 5 bases between them. Germline loops: CDR1 SGHRS, CDR2 YFSETQ. The CDR3 extends over 14 amino acids. This CDR3 reads CASSLGATNEKLFF. For the CDR3, the DNA is TGCGCCAGCAGCTTGGGGGCGACTAATGAAAAACTGTTTTTT. Variable domain in full (rest from reference TRBV5-1 and TRBJ1-4): KAGVTQTPRYLIKTRGQQVTLSCSPISGHRSVSWYQQTPGQGLQFLFEYFSETQRNKGNFPGRFSGRQFSNSRSEMNVSTLELGDSALYLCASSLGATNEKLFFGSGTQLSVL.